This T cell receptor (beta chain) was sequenced during a study of blood T cell repertoires in COVID-19. Authors' analysis steps: Estimated nucleated cell counts came from reference gene primer amplification. Profiled with immunoSEQ multiplex PCR; TCRdb holds only in-frame clones, not every one. Clonal size and the V and J genes are those of that table, whereas D and trimming came from the DNA. The repertoire has 130,000 or so clones, about 85% of them found once; the top ten carry roughly 1.5%. The CDR3 runs 13 residues. The germline gives CDR1 SQVTM, CDR2 ANQGSEA. Unmatched junction bases numbered 4, after V lost 3 bases and J lost 4 bases.

The clonotype originates from a human donor in a cohort sampled during active COVID-19. The sample taken for sequencing was peripheral blood. The chain links TRBV29-1 to TRBJ2-3; 7 nucleotides match TRBD1. The CDR3 region is CSVEVGGPDTQYF. In DNA, the CDR3 is TGCAGCGTTGAGGTAGGGGGCCCAGATACGCAGTATTTT.